This paragraph covers one T cell receptor beta chain sequence. Its antigen remains unidentified. Samples came from healthy bone marrow donors. This entry is derived from a study of cytomegalovirus exposure and HLA in healthy donors. There are 14 residues in the CDR3. Germline assignment: CDR1 SGHNT and CDR2 YYREEE (reference sequence). Trimming cost V 1 base and J 6 bases, with 10 bases left between them. The PCR had 60 Vbeta and 13 Jbeta primers. TCRdb's copy holds only in-frame clones and misses some; the assay was immunoSEQ multiplex PCR. This sample has about 93,000 clones, with approximately 60% found just once. Broader study findings: Associated with cytomegalovirus, according to the listing, were approximately 160 TCR beta chains. Association of a missense DCLRE1C variant with TCR beta V- and J-gene trimming was reported in a later analysis.

This clonotype originated in a boy younger than 18 in good health and CMV-seropositive. The V gene is TRBV5-4, the J gene TRBJ2-2; no clear D gene. Sequenced: PBMCs. The DNA for the CDR3 is TGTGCCAGCAGCTTGAACAGATACCCCGGGGAGCTGTTTTTT. Translated: CASSLNRYPGELFF. The whole variable domain, remainder taken from reference TRBV5-4 and TRBJ2-2, is ETGVTQSPTHLIKTRGQQVTLRCSSQSGHNTVSWYQQALGQGPQFIFQYYREEENGRGNFPPRFSGLQFPNYSSELNVNALELDDSALYLCASSLNRYPGELFFGEGSRLTVL.